The clone carrying this TCR beta chain was counted between two and nine times. As processed by the authors: Estimation of nucleated cell counts was performed using reference gene primer amplification. Libraries were prepared by immunoSEQ multiplex PCR; TCRdb keeps only in-frame clonotypes and omits some of them. That table supplies the V and J calls and clone size; D and trimming were determined from the DNA. The sample includes more than 200,000 clones, over 85% of them seen just once. Participants were aged roughly 18 to 89 years, lived in about 26 US areas, and enrolled virtually. These data are taken from a study of blood T cell repertoires in COVID-19. Turning to the study itself: PBMCs, B-cell-depleted T cells, or T cells provided the cDNA or gDNA that made up the material.

This CDR3 contains 16 residues. CDR1 and CDR2 from the germline V gene are LNHDA and SQIVND (reference sequence). The ends lost 5 bases at V and 1 base at J; junction bases unmatched: 6. The TCR originated in a young woman with acute COVID-19. Sequencing input: PBMCs or T cells enriched from blood (not recorded which). V gene TRBV19 combines with J gene TRBJ2-7, with 12 bases aligning to TRBD1. The CDR3 sequence: CASSGGQGARSYEQYF. The CDR3 DNA is TGTGCCAGTAGTGGGGGACAGGGGGCCCGATCCTACGAGCAGTACTTC.